This T cell receptor (beta chain) is from a study of CD8+ T cells in alopecia areata (dated by TCRdb to about 2018). Background for the entire study: Skin from C3H/HeJ donors with spontaneous alopecia (about 6-12 months old) was grafted onto female C3H/HeJ recipients aged about 6-11 weeks. RNA was extracted with the PAXgene miRNA kit for fixed scalp, the miRNeasy kit for PBMCs, and the RNeasy kit for mouse skin. Scalp clonality was compared across normal scalp (n=4), patchy alopecia areata scalp (n=8), and alopecia totalis/universalis scalp (n=8). TCRbeta CDR3 regions were amplified by immunoSEQ multiplex PCR with 35 Vbeta forward and 13 Jbeta reverse primers. In both human patients and the C3H/HeJ mouse model, the study applied high-throughput TCRbeta sequencing to look at T cell clonal expansion in alopecia areata. On the human side, TCRbeta sequencing was run on scalp tissue and on sorted CD4+ and CD8+ peripheral blood T cells from healthy controls and from alopecia areata patients with either patchy or totalis/universalis disease. Study-level results and caveats: Unlike mouse skin, which is dominated by gammadelta T cells, normal human skin has resident alphabeta T cells that are also sequenced, and this complicates analysis of the scalp TCR repertoire. Compared with normal scalp, lesional scalp, particularly in alopecia totalis/universalis, had higher clonality and more expanded CD8+ clones, which suggests antigenic drive. TCR sequences shared between patients were less clear than in mice, possibly partly because of HLA diversity in the patient population.

Library generation was performed with the immunoSEQ multiplex PCR assay. To provide template for TCR sequencing, every sample had RNA extracted and reverse transcribed into cDNA. First-strand cDNA was synthesized with SuperScript III using a 2:1 mix of oligo-dT and random hexamers. A synthetic immune receptor repertoire was used to measure amplification bias, and any remaining bias was corrected computationally. Libraries were sequenced on Illumina HiSeq using 60 bp reads that covered the CDR3 and were read from J toward V. The paper's data handling went like this. After raw reads were preprocessed to remove errors, the CDR3 was defined following IMGT conventions as running from the conserved cysteine to phenylalanine. Clonality was computed by normalizing Shannon entropy by log2 of the number of productive unique TCRs and subtracting the result from 1. CD4 or CD8 identity of scalp clones was inferred by cross-referencing scalp TCRbeta sequences with sorted blood CD4 and CD8 repertoires. TCRdb retrieved this table from immuneACCESS and kept in-frame rearrangements only. Not all clones are present; in checked studies, unresolved V genes account for under half, and no reason is known for the remainder. The V and J calls and clone size are taken from that table; D and trimming were inferred from the DNA. The sample records about 300,000 clones, none occurring a single time. The top ten clones comprise 1.2% of the sample.

Pooled mouse cutaneous lymph node cells were stained for CD4, CD8alpha, NKG2D, NKG2ACE and other markers and were then sorted on a BD Influx. On this clone itself: Its specific antigen is unknown. This is a murine receptor, so its gene nomenclature and germline sequences are mouse based. Read data end 4 residues before the CDR3 end; the end is taken from the germline J gene. The sample has other DNA sequences that encode this CDR3 too.

The CDR3 starts with the cysteine, ends with the phenylalanine, and has 14 residues. The CDR3 was read in part: 30 bases, with the frame set at base 1. CDR1 and CDR2, looked up from the germline V gene (reference sequence), are FNHDT and SITEND. V and J are truncated by 4 bases and 0 bases respectively, leaving an intervening sequence of 9 bases. Recombination linked TRBV19 to TRBJ2-5; perhaps TRBD1 is the D gene, with 6 bases matching. The source is a C3H/HeJ mouse with alopecia areata. Mice from this strain have the MHC haplotype H2-k. Sequencing was carried out using CD4+ T cells sorted from a lymph node. This receptor carries the CDR3 CASSPGTNQDTQYF. The sequenced part of the CDR3 DNA is TGTGCCAGCAGTCCCGGGACAAACCAAGAC.